This T cell receptor beta chain was sequenced in a study of T cells after yellow fever vaccination (dated by TCRdb to about 2019). Notes on the research overall: The SMART-Seq v4 Ultra Low Input RNA kit was used to prepare libraries from fractions with low cell numbers. Bulk TCR alpha and beta repertoires were sequenced longitudinally to track T-cell clones before and after primary and booster YFV17D yellow fever vaccination. The cohort comprised two healthy male donors, one aged 18 to 29 and one aged 30 to 40 years. Blood was collected at multiple timepoints before and after primary and secondary immunization, and bulk PBMC replicates and cell subsets were isolated.

Worth noting for this clonotype: What this receptor recognizes is not known. No base qualities exist here, and no much larger clone lies one base off it.

TCR cDNA was synthesized by 5'RACE template switching, through which a universal primer site and unique molecular identifiers were introduced. cDNA synthesis was primed from both the TCR alpha and TCR beta constant segments. Library amplification used two PCR steps, and the second PCR step added sample barcodes and sequencing adapters. Sequencing of the libraries was done on either Illumina HiSeq 2500 (2x100 bp) or NovaSeq (2x150 bp). In the original analysis: Reads were demultiplexed and collapsed into UMI consensus sequences with MIGEC, and V(D)J alignment was performed with MiXCR. Vaccine-responding clonotypes were identified with edgeR using replicate PBMC samples, with FDR below 0.01 and a log2 fold change above 5 up to day 15 being required. Bulk clonotypes were assigned CD4 or CD8 identity according to which sequenced CD4 or CD8 repertoire held them at higher abundance. TCRdb cleaned the public reads at Q25 with fastp, built clones with MiXCR and kept in-frame beta chains. CDR3 protein duplicates are merged, each entry listing the most common genes and DNA. These V and J calls originate from TCRdb's pipeline instead of the authors' own analysis. The sample table lists more than 450,000 distinct CDR3 sequences, 20% to 25% of them with a count of one. The ten largest clones add up to roughly 16% of the sample.

V is cut by 2 bases and J by 5 bases, and the space between the germline ends is 28 bases. For CDR1 and CDR2, the germline V gene lists SGHRS and YFSETQ. The cysteine opens and the phenylalanine closes a CDR3 of 19 amino acids. Left in the record is the CDR3 DNA by itself, 57 bases read in frame from the first base. Study-level results and caveats: Because abundant contaminating clonotypes from the bulk population could be contained in FACS-sorted repertoires, computational filtering was required. Because only two donors were included in the study, the extent to which the findings can be generalized is limited. Compared with the primary T-cell response, the secondary T-cell response was faster but weaker, reaching its peak on day 5 rather than on day 15. A small fraction of clonotypes appeared in both the CD4 and CD8 compartments, likely as a result of convergent recombination. After the booster, most clones that had expanded after primary vaccination were detected again (around 97% of CD4 and 88% of CD8), suggesting broad maintenance of memory.

This specimen's treatment or condition label, per the study, means: live attenuated yellow fever vaccine strain. At each blood-draw timepoint, two biological replicates of bulk PBMCs were obtained. PBMCs were isolated from peripheral blood using a standard Ficoll-Paque protocol. TriZol was used to extract RNA from bulk PBMCs, from CD4 and CD8 fractions, and from dextramer-positive and dextramer-negative fractions. The receptor was isolated from a man aged 18 to 29 who received the YFV17D yellow fever vaccine. Here the chain combines TRBV5-1 and TRBJ1-1; a tentative D call is TRBD1 (5 bases match). The sequenced sample was PBMCs, obtained less than 25 days after the first yellow fever vaccination. The sequenced DNA is TGCGCCAGCAGCTTACGGTGGGACTCCCGAAACGAAATGGGGACTGAAGCTTTCTTT. Its amino acids are CASSLRWDSRNEMGTEAFF.